This T cell receptor beta chain was captured by sequencing in a study of T cells in Graves' hyperthyroidism and ophthalmopathy. Each diagnosis drew on symptoms, thyroxine, TRAb, thyroid ultrasound and orbital computed tomography findings. The CDR3 regions of TCR beta were amplified from RNA transcripts. Researchers ran a first-round RT-PCR on the TCR CDR3 using the HTBI primer set. Using its own MiXCR run on the multiplex PCR reads, TCRdb lists one record per CDR3 protein. Of 620,000 or so distinct CDR3 sequences in the sample, around 13% were seen once. Germline assignment: CDR1 SNHLY and CDR2 FYNNEI. This CDR3 contains 17 residues. V lost 8 bases and J lost 7; bases outside the gene matches: 15.

The receptor's source is a woman in her forties or fifties with Graves' ophthalmopathy. The source material was blood. The chain joins TRBV2 to TRBJ2-1; 12 bases agree with TRBD2. CDR3: CASARLAGVKSRNEQFF. CDR3 coding DNA: TGTGCCAGCGCGCGACTAGCGGGAGTCAAATCGCGGAATGAGCAGTTCTTC.